This T cell receptor (beta chain) was documented in a study of blood T cell repertoires in COVID-19. This clone was counted only a few times. Only in-frame clones appear in the TCRdb table, and some are missing; sequencing was by immunoSEQ multiplex PCR. The top ten clones hold around 12% of a sample with about 190,000 clones, 70% to 80% of them seen once. Trimming removed 7 bases from V and 8 bases from J; junction bases left unmatched: 5. The CDR3 is made up of 12 amino acids. CDR1 is MNHNY and CDR2 is SVGAGI in the germline V gene (reference sequence). Material for sequencing was peripheral blood. V is TRBV6-6 and J is TRBJ2-1, with TRBD1 matching 7 bases. The sequence came from a woman aged 45-65 years with acute or convalescent COVID-19. CDR3 coding DNA: TGTGCCAGCAAGGGGGCCCCCCATGAGCAGTTCTTC. Translating it yields CASKGAPHEQFF.